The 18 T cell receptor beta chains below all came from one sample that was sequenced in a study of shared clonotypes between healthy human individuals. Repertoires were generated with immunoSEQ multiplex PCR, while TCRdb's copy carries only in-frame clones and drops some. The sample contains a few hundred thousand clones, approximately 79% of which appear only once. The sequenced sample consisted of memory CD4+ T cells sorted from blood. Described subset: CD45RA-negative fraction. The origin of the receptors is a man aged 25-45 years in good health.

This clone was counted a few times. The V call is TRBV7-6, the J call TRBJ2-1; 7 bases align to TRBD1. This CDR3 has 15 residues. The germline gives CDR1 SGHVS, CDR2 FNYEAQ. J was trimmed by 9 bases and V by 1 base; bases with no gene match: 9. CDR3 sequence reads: CASSLGKTGQTEQFF. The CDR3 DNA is TGTGCCAGCAGCTTAGGCAAGACAGGGCAGACTGAGCAGTTCTTC. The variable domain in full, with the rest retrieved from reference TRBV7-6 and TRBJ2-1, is GAGVSQSPRYKVTKRGQDVALRCDPISGHVSLYWYRQALGQGPEFLTYFNYEAQQDKSGLPNDRFSAERPEGSISTLTIQRTEQRDSAMYRCASSLGKTGQTEQFFGPGTRLTVL.

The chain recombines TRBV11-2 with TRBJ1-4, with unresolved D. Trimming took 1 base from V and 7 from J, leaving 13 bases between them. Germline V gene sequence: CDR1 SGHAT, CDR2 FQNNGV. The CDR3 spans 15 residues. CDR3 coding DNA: TGTGCCAGCAGCTTAGGGTTAGTGTCTGGTGAAAAACTGTTTTTT. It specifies CASSLGLVSGEKLFF. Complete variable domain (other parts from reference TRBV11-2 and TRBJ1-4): EAGVAQSPRYKIIEKRQSVAFWCNPISGHATLYWYQQILGQGPKLLIQFQNNGVVDDSQLPKDRFSAERLKGVDSTLKIQPAKLEDSAVYLCASSLGLVSGEKLFFGSGTQLSVL.

The CDR3: CASSYGTTGTNGYTF. The CDR3 DNA sequence: TGTGCCAGCAGTTACGGGACTACCGGGACAAATGGCTACACCTTC. The chain combines TRBV6-6 with TRBJ1-2, with D tentatively TRBD1 (6 bases). The CDR3 length is 15 residues. Per the germline V gene, CDR1 is MNHNY and CDR2 is SVGAGI (reference sequence). V was shortened by 2 bases and J by 6 bases, with 16 bases between the two germline ends.

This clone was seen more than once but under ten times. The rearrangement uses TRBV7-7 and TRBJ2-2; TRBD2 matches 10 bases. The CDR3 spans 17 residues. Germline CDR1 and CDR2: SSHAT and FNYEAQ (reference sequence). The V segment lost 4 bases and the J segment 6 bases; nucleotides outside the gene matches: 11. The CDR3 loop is CASSSTGLAGDPGELFF. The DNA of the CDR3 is TGTGCCAGCAGCTCAACTGGGCTAGCGGGAGATCCCGGGGAGCTGTTTTTT.

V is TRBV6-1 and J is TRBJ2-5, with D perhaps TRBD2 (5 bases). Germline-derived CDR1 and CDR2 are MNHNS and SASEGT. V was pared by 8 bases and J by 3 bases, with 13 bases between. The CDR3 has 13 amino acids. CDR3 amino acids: CASLQRFKETQYF. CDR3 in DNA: TGTGCCAGCCTTCAGCGGTTCAAAGAGACCCAGTACTTC.

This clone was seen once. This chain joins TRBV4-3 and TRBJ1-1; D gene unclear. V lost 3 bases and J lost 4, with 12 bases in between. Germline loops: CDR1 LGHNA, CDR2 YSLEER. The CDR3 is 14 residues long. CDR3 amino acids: CASSHERTGTEAFF. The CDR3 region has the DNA TGCGCCAGCAGCCATGAGAGGACGGGCACTGAAGCTTTCTTT.

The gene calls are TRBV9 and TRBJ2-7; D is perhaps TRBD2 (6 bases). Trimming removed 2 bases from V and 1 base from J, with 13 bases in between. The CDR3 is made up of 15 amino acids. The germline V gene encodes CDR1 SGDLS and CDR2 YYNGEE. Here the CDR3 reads CASSVDGSVSYEQYF. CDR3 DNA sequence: TGTGCCAGCAGCGTCGACGGGAGCGTATCCTACGAGCAGTACTTC. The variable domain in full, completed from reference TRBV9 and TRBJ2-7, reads DSGVTQTPKHLITATGQRVTLRCSPRSGDLSVYWYQQSLDQGLQFLIQYYNGEERAKGNILERFSAQQFPDLHSELNLSSLELGDSALYFCASSVDGSVSYEQYFGPGTRLTVT.

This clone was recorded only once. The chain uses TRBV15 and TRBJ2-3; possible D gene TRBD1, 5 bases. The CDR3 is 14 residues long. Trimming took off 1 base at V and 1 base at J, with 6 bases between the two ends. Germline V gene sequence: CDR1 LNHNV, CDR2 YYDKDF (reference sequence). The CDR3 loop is CATSRVQGTDTQYF. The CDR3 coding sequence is TGTGCCACCAGCAGAGTACAGGGCACAGATACGCAGTATTTT.

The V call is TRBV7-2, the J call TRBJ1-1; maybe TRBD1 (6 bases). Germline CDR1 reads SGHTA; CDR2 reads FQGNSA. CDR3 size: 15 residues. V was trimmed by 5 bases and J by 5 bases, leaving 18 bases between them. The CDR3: CASSNRQVRGTEAFF. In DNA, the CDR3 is TGTGCCAGCAGCAATCGACAGGTTCGGGGGACTGAAGCTTTCTTT.

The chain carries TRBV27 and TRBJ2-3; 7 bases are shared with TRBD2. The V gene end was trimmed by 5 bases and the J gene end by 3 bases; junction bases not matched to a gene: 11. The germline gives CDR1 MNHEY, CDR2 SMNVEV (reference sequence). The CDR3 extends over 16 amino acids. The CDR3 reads CASSTRLRGGTDTQYF. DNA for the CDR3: TGTGCCAGCAGTACAAGGCTGAGGGGAGGGACAGATACGCAGTATTTT.

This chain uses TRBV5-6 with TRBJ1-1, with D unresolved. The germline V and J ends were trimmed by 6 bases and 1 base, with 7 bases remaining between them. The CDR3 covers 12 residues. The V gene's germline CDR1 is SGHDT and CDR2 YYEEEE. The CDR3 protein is CASNSGNTEAFF. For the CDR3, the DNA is TGTGCCAGCAATTCGGGGAACACTGAAGCTTTCTTT.

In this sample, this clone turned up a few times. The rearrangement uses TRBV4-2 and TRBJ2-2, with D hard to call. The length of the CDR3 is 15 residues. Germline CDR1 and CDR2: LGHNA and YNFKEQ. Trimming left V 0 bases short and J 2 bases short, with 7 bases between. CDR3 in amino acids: CASSQEALNTGELFF. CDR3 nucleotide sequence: TGTGCCAGCAGCCAAGAGGCCCTAAACACCGGGGAGCTGTTTTTT.

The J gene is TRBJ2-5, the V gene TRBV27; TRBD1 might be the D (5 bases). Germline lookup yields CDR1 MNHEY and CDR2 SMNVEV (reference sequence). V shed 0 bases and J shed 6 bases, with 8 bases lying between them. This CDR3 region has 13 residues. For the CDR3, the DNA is TGTGCCAGCAGTTTATCGGGGCGCCAGACCCAGTACTTC. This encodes CASSLSGRQTQYF.

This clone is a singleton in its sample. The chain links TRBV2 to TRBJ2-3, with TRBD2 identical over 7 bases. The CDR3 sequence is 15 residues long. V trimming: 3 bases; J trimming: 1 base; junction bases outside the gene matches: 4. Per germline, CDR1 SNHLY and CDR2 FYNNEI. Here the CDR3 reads CASSEGGIGTDTQYF. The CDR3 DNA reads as TGTGCCAGCAGTGAGGGGGGGATAGGCACAGATACGCAGTATTTT.

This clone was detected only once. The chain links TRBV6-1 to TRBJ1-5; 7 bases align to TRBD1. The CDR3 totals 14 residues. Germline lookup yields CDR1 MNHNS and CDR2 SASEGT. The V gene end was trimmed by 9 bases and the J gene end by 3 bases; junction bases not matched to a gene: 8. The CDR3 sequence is CASSEGGTNQPQHF. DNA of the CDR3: TGTGCCAGTTCCGAAGGGGGCACCAATCAGCCCCAGCATTTT.

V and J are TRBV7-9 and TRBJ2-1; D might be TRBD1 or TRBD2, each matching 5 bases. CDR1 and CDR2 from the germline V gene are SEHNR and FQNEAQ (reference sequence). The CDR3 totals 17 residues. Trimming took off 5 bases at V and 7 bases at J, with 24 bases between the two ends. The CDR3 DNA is TGTGCCAGCAGCCCGACAGACCTCGGACTGGGAATGAATGAGCAGTTCTTC. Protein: CASSPTDLGLGMNEQFF.

The CDR3 DNA follows: TGTGCCAGCAGCTTAGATGGGACAGGGAATGCGGGGGAGCTGTTTTTT. Its protein product is CASSLDGTGNAGELFF. V is TRBV7-3 and J is TRBJ2-2; 9 nucleotides match TRBD1. This CDR3 is 16 amino acids long. Germline CDR1 SGHTA, CDR2 FQGTGA. After removal of 2 bases from V and 8 bases from J, the junction contained 9 bases not matched to a gene.

CDR3 residues: CASNRAGQSSKNIQYF. DNA for the CDR3: TGTGCCAGCAATCGAGCGGGACAGTCGTCCAAAAACATTCAGTACTTC. This chain uses TRBV28 with TRBJ2-4; D possibly matches TRBD1 or TRBD2 (7 bases each). The V gene lost 7 bases and the J gene lost 2 bases, with 18 bases spanning the gap. Germline V gene sequence: CDR1 MDHEN, CDR2 SYDVKM. The CDR3 spans 16 residues.